Below, 26 T cell receptor beta chains from the same sample are listed, as sequenced in a study of CD8+ T cells in alopecia areata. The authors extracted RNA and reverse transcribed it into cDNA as the sequencing template. Method: immunoSEQ multiplex PCR; TCRdb's copy keeps in-frame clones and lacks some. The sample gives more than 200,000 clones, around 43% of which show up once; 2% to 3% is in the top ten. Specified treatment: oral pan-JAK inhibitor, 5-10 mg twice daily. Sequencing used CD4+ T cells sorted from blood, obtained at roughly week 36, from a patient treated with tofacitinib. Receptor source: a human donor with alopecia areata.

This chain links TRBV7-6 with TRBJ2-2; TRBD2 matches at 9 bases. Trimming at V came to 4 bases and at J to 6 bases, leaving 12 bases not matched to a gene. CDR1 is SGHVS, CDR2 FNYEAQ, per germline. CDR3 length: 17 amino acids. In nucleotides, the CDR3 is TGTGCCAGCAGCTCTCCCAGGGGACTAGCAGGCGCCGGGGAGCTGTTTTTT. Protein product: CASSSPRGLAGAGELFF.

CDR3: CASRQFDRWNTEAFF. CDR3 DNA: TGTGCCAGCAGACAATTCGACAGGTGGAACACTGAAGCTTTCTTT. The rearrangement joins TRBV2 to TRBJ1-1; D possibly corresponds to TRBD1 (6 bases). Germline V gene lookup returns CDR1 SNHLY and CDR2 FYNNEI. The CDR3 extends over 15 amino acids. With 6 bases removed from V and 1 base from J, the gap between germline ends came to 15 bases.

V gene TRBV25-1 combines with J gene TRBJ2-1; either TRBD1 or TRBD2 may supply D (5 bases each). The CDR3 sequence is 15 residues long. The germline CDR1 and CDR2 sequences are MGHDK and SYGVNS. V lost 4 bases, J lost 0 bases, and 10 bases lay in between. The CDR3 loop is CASSGGTSSYNEQFF. DNA of the CDR3: TGTGCCAGCAGTGGAGGGACGAGCTCCTACAATGAGCAGTTCTTC. The whole variable domain, filled in from reference TRBV25-1 and TRBJ2-1, reads EADIYQTPRYLVIGTGKKITLECSQTMGHDKMYWYQQDPGMELHLIHYSYGVNSTEKGDLSSESTVSRIRTEHFPLTLESARPSHTSQYLCASSGGTSSYNEQFFGPGTRLTVL.

The chain has TRBV28 and TRBJ1-2, with 9 bases identical to TRBD1. The junction had 7 bases not matched to a gene; V was cut back by 5 bases and J by 3 bases. The CDR3 length is 15 residues. CDR1 MDHEN and CDR2 SYDVKM come from the germline V gene. The CDR3: CASSLDRGLDYGYTF. The CDR3 bases are TGTGCCAGCAGTCTTGACAGGGGGTTAGACTATGGCTACACCTTC.

The rearrangement uses TRBV7-2 and TRBJ2-7; 8 nucleotides match TRBD2. Unmatched junction bases numbered 12, after V lost 5 bases and J lost 3 bases. The germline V gene encodes CDR1 SGHTA and CDR2 FQGNSA. The CDR3 loop spans 16 amino acids. The chain's CDR3 is CASSPKVGLEVYEQYF. In nucleotides, the CDR3 is TGTGCCAGCAGCCCAAAAGTGGGACTAGAGGTCTACGAGCAGTACTTC.

The chain couples TRBV7-2 to TRBJ2-7; no clear D gene. There are 12 residues in the CDR3. V was cut by 3 bases and J by 3 bases, with 6 bases left in between. Germline values: CDR1 SGHTA, CDR2 FQGNSA. This chain's CDR3 is CASSFGDYEQYF. The CDR3 DNA follows: TGTGCCAGCAGCTTTGGGGACTACGAGCAGTACTTC.

The CDR3: CASSQEVQTGVYGYTF. In DNA form, the CDR3 reads TGCGCCAGCAGCCAAGAGGTTCAGACAGGGGTCTATGGCTACACCTTC. The chain has TRBV4-3 and TRBJ1-2, with 8 positions matching TRBD1. Losses at the gene ends were 0 bases for V and 4 bases for J; bases not matched to a gene: 7. This CDR3 has 16 residues. CDR1 and CDR2 (germline): LGHNA, YSLEER.

V and J are TRBV5-1 and TRBJ1-2; tentatively, D is TRBD1 (5 bases). Trimming removed 5 bases from V and 0 bases from J, with 8 bases in between. The V gene's germline CDR1 is SGHRS and CDR2 YFSETQ. This CDR3 spans 13 amino acids. The CDR3 reads CASRDNTNYGYTF. The CDR3 nucleotides are TGCGCCAGCAGGGACAACACTAACTATGGCTACACCTTC. Full variable domain (remainder filled in from reference TRBV5-1 and TRBJ1-2): KAGVTQTPRYLIKTRGQQVTLSCSPISGHRSVSWYQQTPGQGLQFLFEYFSETQRNKGNFPGRFSGRQFSNSRSEMNVSTLELGDSALYLCASRDNTNYGYTFGSGTRLTVV.

This chain uses TRBV5-1 with TRBJ1-2; D is possibly TRBD1 (5 bases). The CDR3 has 15 residues. Between the trimmed V and J ends, which lost 4 bases and 2 bases, there was a span of 15 bases. From germline, CDR1 is SGHRS and CDR2 YFSETQ. The CDR3 sequence is CASSPQGSVNYGYTF. CDR3 sequence (DNA): TGCGCCAGCAGCCCCCAGGGATCCGTCAACTATGGCTACACCTTC.

Only a few counts were recorded for this clone. The CDR3 region is CSVGWDKFTEAFF. CDR3 DNA: TGCAGCGTTGGATGGGACAAATTCACTGAAGCTTTCTTT. The V and J genes are TRBV29-1 and TRBJ1-1; perhaps TRBD1 as D (6 bases). The CDR3 extends over 13 amino acids. Germline CDR1 reads SQVTM; CDR2 reads ANQGSEA. Trimming took 4 bases from V and 4 from J, leaving 13 bases between them.

The chain combines TRBV5-1 with TRBJ2-3; D remains ambiguous. Per the germline V gene, CDR1 is SGHRS and CDR2 is YFSETQ. The V and J ends lost 0 bases and 6 bases respectively, with 8 bases between them. This CDR3 region has 13 residues. For the CDR3, the DNA is TGCGCCAGCAGCTTGGTGTCCGTGGATACGCAGTATTTT. Translation gives CASSLVSVDTQYF. Full variable domain (rest looked up from reference TRBV5-1 and TRBJ2-3): KAGVTQTPRYLIKTRGQQVTLSCSPISGHRSVSWYQQTPGQGLQFLFEYFSETQRNKGNFPGRFSGRQFSNSRSEMNVSTLELGDSALYLCASSLVSVDTQYFGPGTRLTVL.

The rearrangement links TRBV5-8 to TRBJ1-2, with unresolved D. Deletions cut 4 bases from V and 9 bases from J, with 16 bases between. Per the germline V gene, CDR1 is SGHTS and CDR2 is YDEGEE. The CDR3 loop spans 13 amino acids. This CDR3 is CASSTTGQPRYTF. The CDR3 DNA reads TGTGCCAGCAGCACGACGGGCCAACCTCGCTACACCTTC. Complete variable domain (other parts from reference TRBV5-8 and TRBJ1-2): EAGVTQSPTHLIKTRGQQATLRCSPISGHTSVYWYQQALGLGLQFLLWYDEGEERNRGNFPPRFSGRQFPNYSSELNVNALELEDSALYLCASSTTGQPRYTFGSGTRLTVV.

This chain links TRBV6-5 with TRBJ1-3; possibly TRBD1 for D (5 bases). Germline loops: CDR1 MNHEY, CDR2 SVGAGI. The CDR3 runs to 15 residues. The germline V and J ends were trimmed by 5 bases and 0 bases, with 11 bases remaining between them. The CDR3 reads CASSRGGDSGNTIYF. CDR3 sequence (DNA): TGTGCCAGCAGTCGGGGCGGGGACTCTGGAAACACCATATATTTT.

This clone has just a few counts. The chain combines TRBV29-1 with TRBJ2-7; D is possibly TRBD1 (5 bases). Per the germline V gene, CDR1 is SQVTM and CDR2 is ANQGSEA. V was shortened by 2 bases and J by 4 bases, with 12 bases between the two germline ends. CDR3 size: 13 residues. The CDR3 reads CSVEQGAGYEQYF. CDR3 bases: TGCAGCGTTGAACAAGGGGCCGGGTACGAGCAGTACTTC.

The table lists this clone with a count of one. The chain joins TRBV4-1 to TRBJ2-3; D remains unclear. Germline values: CDR1 MGHRA, CDR2 YSYEKL. The CDR3 totals 13 residues. V gave up 3 bases and J gave up 10 bases, with 14 bases separating them. As DNA, the CDR3 is TGCGCCAGCAGCCAGACCCGGGCTAGTCCGCAGTATTTT. Translation: CASSQTRASPQYF.

The CDR3 region has the DNA TGTGCCAGCACCCAGACAGGGACTCATGGCTACACCTTC. Protein: CASTQTGTHGYTF. The chain recombines TRBV9 with TRBJ1-2; 7 positions agree with TRBD1. V gave up 6 bases and J gave up 6 bases; unmatched junction bases: 8. Germline lookup yields CDR1 SGDLS and CDR2 YYNGEE. The length of the CDR3 is 13 residues.

The rearrangement joins TRBV7-2 to TRBJ1-1; no reliable D call. Trimming removed 3 bases from V and 4 bases from J, with 6 bases in between. CDR1 SGHTA and CDR2 FQGNSA come from the germline V gene. CDR3 length equals 12 residues. The CDR3: CASSFVGTEAFF. The CDR3 DNA reads as TGTGCCAGCAGCTTTGTAGGCACTGAAGCTTTCTTT.

This rearrangement joins TRBV27 to TRBJ1-5; TRBD1 matches at 8 bases. Germline V gene lookup returns CDR1 MNHEY and CDR2 SMNVEV (reference sequence). The V gene end was trimmed by 4 bases and the J gene end by 3 bases; junction bases not matched to a gene: 8. The CDR3 extends over 16 amino acids. CDR3 sequence: CASSYGRQGNNQPQHF. The CDR3 DNA is TGTGCCAGCAGTTACGGACGACAGGGGAACAATCAGCCCCAGCATTTT.

The chain is built from TRBV9 and TRBJ2-1; TRBD2 matches at 8 bases. V shed 0 bases and J 9 bases; nucleotides not matched to a gene: 8. CDR3 length: 15 residues. Germline V gives CDR1 SGDLS, CDR2 YYNGEE. In DNA, the CDR3 is TGTGCCAGCAGCGTAGACGCAGCGGGAGTAGGTGAGCAGTTCTTC. Its protein product is CASSVDAAGVGEQFF.

This clone appeared many times. The rearrangement uses TRBV25-1 and TRBJ2-7, with no clear D. The CDR3 is 11 residues long. Trimming cost V 8 bases and J 4 bases, with 9 bases left between them. Germline V gives CDR1 MGHDK, CDR2 SYGVNS. The CDR3 region has the DNA TGTGCCAGCGGGGTTTATTACGAGCAGTACTTC. This encodes CASGVYYEQYF.

The chain couples TRBV30 to TRBJ2-5; 7 nucleotides align to TRBD1. The CDR3 is 11 amino acids. The germline gives CDR1 GTSNPN, CDR2 SVGIG (reference sequence). V shed 1 base, J shed 12 bases, and the junction held 5 bases outside the gene matches. This chain's CDR3 is CAWSGQGPEYF. The DNA of the CDR3 is TGTGCCTGGAGTGGACAGGGCCCGGAGTACTTC.

The genes are TRBV4-3 and TRBJ2-5; the match to TRBD2 covers 8 bases. The CDR3 loop spans 16 amino acids. CDR1 and CDR2 (germline): LGHNA, YSLEER. The trim removed 0 bases at V and 4 bases at J, leaving 7 bases unmatched. The CDR3 is CASSQDLGLAGETQYF. CDR3 nucleotide sequence: TGCGCCAGCAGCCAAGATTTGGGTCTAGCGGGAGAGACCCAGTACTTC.

This sequence joins TRBV29-1 and TRBJ2-7; 8 bases match TRBD2. The V gene's germline CDR1 is SQVTM and CDR2 ANQGSEA. V trimming: 8 bases; J trimming: 0 bases; junction bases outside the gene matches: 18. The CDR3 is 17 residues long. The CDR3 nucleotides read TGCAGCATCTTGGGTAGAGGACTAGCTCAGAGCTCCTACGAGCAGTACTTC. Translated: CSILGRGLAQSSYEQYF.

The chain is built from TRBV4-3 and TRBJ2-1; 9 bases map to TRBD2. The junction had 4 bases not matched to a gene; V was cut back by 1 base and J by 0 bases. This CDR3 has 17 residues. Germline CDR1 LGHNA, CDR2 YSLEER. DNA for the CDR3: TGCGCCAGCAGCCAAGGGAGTAGCGGGAGCTCCTACAATGAGCAGTTCTTC. It encodes CASSQGSSGSSYNEQFF.

This chain links TRBV6-5 with TRBJ1-2; the D gene is possibly TRBD1 (5 bases). V gave up 3 bases and J gave up 6 bases, with 14 bases separating them. Germline lookup yields CDR1 MNHEY and CDR2 SVGAGI. This CDR3 comprises 14 residues. The CDR3 sequence is CASSYNRRADGYTF. The CDR3 nucleotides are TGTGCCAGCAGTTATAACAGGAGGGCTGATGGCTACACCTTC.

This clone was counted ten times or more. One end of the junction varies from germline; a read error may be responsible. The chain couples TRBV2 to TRBJ1-5; D not certain. The length of the CDR3 is 13 residues. Germline values: CDR1 SNHLY, CDR2 FYNNEI. CDR3 sequence: CASGEAADQPQHF. The CDR3, as DNA: TGTGCCAGCGGTGAGGCTGCTGATCAGCCCCAGCATTTT. Full variable domain (outside the CDR3, taken from reference TRBV2 and TRBJ1-5): EPEVTQTPSHQVTQMGQEVILRCVPISNHLYFYWYRQILGQKVEFLVSFYNNEISEKSEIFDDQFSVERPDGSNFTLKIRSTKLEDSAMYFCASGEAADQPQHFGDGTRLSIL.